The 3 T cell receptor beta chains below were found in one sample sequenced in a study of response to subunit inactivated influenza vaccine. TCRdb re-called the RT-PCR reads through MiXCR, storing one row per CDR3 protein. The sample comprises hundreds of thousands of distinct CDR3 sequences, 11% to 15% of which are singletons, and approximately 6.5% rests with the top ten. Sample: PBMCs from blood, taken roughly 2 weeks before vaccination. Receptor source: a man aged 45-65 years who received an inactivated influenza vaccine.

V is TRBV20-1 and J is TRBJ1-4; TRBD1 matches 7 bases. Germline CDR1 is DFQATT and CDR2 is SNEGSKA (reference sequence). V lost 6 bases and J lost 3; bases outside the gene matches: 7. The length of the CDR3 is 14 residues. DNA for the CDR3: TGCAGTGCCCAGAACAGGGGCTCTAATGAAAAACTGTTTTTT. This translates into CSAQNRGSNEKLFF.

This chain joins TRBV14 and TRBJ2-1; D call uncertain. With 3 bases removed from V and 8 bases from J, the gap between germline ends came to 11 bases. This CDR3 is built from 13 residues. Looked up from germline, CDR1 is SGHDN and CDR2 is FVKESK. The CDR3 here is CASSHGYWDEQFF. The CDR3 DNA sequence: TGTGCCAGCAGCCATGGATATTGGGATGAGCAGTTCTTC.

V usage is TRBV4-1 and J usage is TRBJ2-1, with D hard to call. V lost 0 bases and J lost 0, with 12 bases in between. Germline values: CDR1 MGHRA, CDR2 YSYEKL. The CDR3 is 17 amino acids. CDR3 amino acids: CASSQDLIVSSYNEQFF. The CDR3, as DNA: TGCGCCAGCAGCCAAGACCTAATCGTGTCCTCCTACAATGAGCAGTTCTTC.